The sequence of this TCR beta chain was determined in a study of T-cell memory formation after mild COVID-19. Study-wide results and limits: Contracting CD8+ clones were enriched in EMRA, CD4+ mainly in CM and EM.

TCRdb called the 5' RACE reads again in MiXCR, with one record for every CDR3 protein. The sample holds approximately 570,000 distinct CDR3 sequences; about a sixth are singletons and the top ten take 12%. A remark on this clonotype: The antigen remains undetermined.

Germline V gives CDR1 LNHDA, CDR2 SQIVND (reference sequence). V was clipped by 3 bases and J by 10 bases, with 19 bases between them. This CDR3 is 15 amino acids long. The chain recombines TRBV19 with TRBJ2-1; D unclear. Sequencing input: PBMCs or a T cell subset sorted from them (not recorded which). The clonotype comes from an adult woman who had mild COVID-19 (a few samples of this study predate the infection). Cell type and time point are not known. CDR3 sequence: CASSIVAFAYDEQFF. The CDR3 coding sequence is TGTGCCAGTAGTATTGTCGCGTTTGCGTATGACGAGCAGTTCTTC.